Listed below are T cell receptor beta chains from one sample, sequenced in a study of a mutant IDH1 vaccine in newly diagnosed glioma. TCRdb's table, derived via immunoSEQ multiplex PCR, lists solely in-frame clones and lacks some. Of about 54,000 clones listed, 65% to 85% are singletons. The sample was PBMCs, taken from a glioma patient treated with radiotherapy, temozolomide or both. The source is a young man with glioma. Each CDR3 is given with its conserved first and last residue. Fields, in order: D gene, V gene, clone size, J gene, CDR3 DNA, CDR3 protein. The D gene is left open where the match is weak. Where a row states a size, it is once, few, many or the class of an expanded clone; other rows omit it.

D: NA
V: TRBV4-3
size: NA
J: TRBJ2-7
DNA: TGCGCCAGCAGCCAAGATTCTCTCTCCTACGAGCAGTACTTC
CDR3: CASSQDSLSYEQYF

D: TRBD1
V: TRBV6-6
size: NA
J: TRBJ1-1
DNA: TGTGCCAGCAGTTACCCGACAGGGGCGATGAACACTGAAGCTTTCTTT
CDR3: CASSYPTGAMNTEAFF

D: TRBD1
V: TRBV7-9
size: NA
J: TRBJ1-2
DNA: TGTGCCAGCAGCTCAGGGGGCAGTCTGGTTGGCTACACCTTC
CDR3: CASSSGGSLVGYTF

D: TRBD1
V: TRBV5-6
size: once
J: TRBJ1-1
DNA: TGTGCCAGCAGCTTCGCCGGGACAGGGCATTTTCAGGGAGCTTTCTTT
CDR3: CASSFAGTGHFQGAFF

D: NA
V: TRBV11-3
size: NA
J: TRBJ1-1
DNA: TGTGCCAGCAGCCCCACAGGGAACACTGAAGCTTTCTTT
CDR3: CASSPTGNTEAFF

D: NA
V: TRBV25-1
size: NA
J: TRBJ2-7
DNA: TGTGCCAGCAGTGATTCCAGGTCCGATCGGACAGAGCAGTACTTC
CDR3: CASSDSRSDRTEQYF

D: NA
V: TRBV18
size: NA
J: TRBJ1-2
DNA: TGTGCCAGCTCACCAACAGGAATTAACTATGGCTACACCTTC
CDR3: CASSPTGINYGYTF

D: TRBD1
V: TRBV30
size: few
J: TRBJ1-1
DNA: TGTGCCTGGAGTGGGACAGGGGGCGCGACTGAAGCTTTCTTT
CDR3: CAWSGTGGATEAFF

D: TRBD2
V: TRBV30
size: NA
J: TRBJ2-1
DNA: TGTGCCTGGATGTGGCAGGCTAGCGGGGTCAGCTCCTACAATGAGCAGTTCTTC
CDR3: CAWMWQASGVSSYNEQFF

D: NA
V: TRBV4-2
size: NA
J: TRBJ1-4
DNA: TGTGCCAGCAGCCAAGATTTCGGGACATTTAATGAAAAACTGTTTTTT
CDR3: CASSQDFGTFNEKLFF

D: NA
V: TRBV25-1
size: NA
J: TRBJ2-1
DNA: TGTGCCAGCAGTAGAGTTCGGACGGAGCAGTTCTTC
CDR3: CASSRVRTEQFF

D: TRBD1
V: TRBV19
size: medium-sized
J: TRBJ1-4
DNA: TGTGCCAGTAGTACCTGGGACAGCCCAAATGAAAAACTGTTTTTT
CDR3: CASSTWDSPNEKLFF

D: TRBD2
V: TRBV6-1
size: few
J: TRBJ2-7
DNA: TGTGCCAGCAGTGAGACTAGCGGTAGCTCCTACGAGCAGTACTTC
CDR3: CASSETSGSSYEQYF

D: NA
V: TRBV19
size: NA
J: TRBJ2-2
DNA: TGTGCCAGTAGAGCCCCGAGACACTCGACATTCGGGGAGCTGTTTTTT
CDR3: CASRAPRHSTFGELFF

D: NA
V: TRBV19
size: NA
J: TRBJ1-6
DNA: TGTGCCAGTAGTATAGATGTGGTAAGAGGATCACCCCTCCACTTT
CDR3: CASSIDVVRGSPLHF

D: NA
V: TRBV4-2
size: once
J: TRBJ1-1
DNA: TGTGCCAGCAGCCAGGGCAGAAACCTCATGAACACTGAAGCTTTCTTT
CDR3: CASSQGRNLMNTEAFF

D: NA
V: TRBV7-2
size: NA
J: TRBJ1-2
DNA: TGTGCCAGCAGCTTAGCGGAAGGAGGGGCGCATTATGGCTACACCTTC
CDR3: CASSLAEGGAHYGYTF

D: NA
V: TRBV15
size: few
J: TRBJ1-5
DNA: TGTGCCACCAGCAGAGTCACAGGCGGTCAGCCCCAGCATTTT
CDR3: CATSRVTGGQPQHF

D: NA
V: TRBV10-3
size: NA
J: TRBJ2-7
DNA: TGTGCCATCAACAGGCAGGGGCGGAACGAGCAGTACTTC
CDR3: CAINRQGRNEQYF

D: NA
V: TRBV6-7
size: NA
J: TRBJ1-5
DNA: TGTGCCAGCAGTTACCCCGGGAGGAATCAGCCCCAGCATTTT
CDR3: CASSYPGRNQPQHF

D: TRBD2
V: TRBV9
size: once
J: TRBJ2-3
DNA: TGTGCCAGCAGCGTCACCCGGACGGGGGGGGTTTCTAGCACAGATACGCAGTATTTT
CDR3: CASSVTRTGGVSSTDTQYF

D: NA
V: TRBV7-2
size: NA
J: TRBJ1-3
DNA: TGTGCCAGCAGCTGGGACCGAAACACCATATATTTT
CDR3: CASSWDRNTIYF

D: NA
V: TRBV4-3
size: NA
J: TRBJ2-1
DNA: TGCGCCAGCAGCCAAGATGGAAGAGATGAGCAGTTCTTC
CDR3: CASSQDGRDEQFF

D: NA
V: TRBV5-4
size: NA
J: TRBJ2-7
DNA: TGTGCCAGCAGCTTTCACACCGAGCAGTACTTC
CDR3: CASSFHTEQYF

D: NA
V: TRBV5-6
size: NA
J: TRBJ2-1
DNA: TGTGCCAGCAGCTTTGACACGGTCGGCTACAATGAGCAGTTCTTC
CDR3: CASSFDTVGYNEQFF

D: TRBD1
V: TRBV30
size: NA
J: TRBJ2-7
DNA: TGTGCCTGGAGTTCTGGGACAGGGACCTACGAGCAGTACTTC
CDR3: CAWSSGTGTYEQYF

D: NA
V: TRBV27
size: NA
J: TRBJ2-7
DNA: TGTGCCAGTTCTGCGCGGGCGCCCTACGAGCAGTACTTC
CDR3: CASSARAPYEQYF

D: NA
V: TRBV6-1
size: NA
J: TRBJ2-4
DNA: TGTGCCAGCAGTGTTATACTAGCCAAAAACATTCAGTACTTC
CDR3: CASSVILAKNIQYF

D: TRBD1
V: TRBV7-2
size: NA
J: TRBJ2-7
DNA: TGTGCCAGCAGCTTAGAAACAGGGGCCTACGAGCAGTACTTC
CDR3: CASSLETGAYEQYF

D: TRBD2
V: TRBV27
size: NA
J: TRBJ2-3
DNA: TGTGCCGTACTAGCGGGAGGGCCTACTGGCACAGATACGCAGTATTTT
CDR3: CAVLAGGPTGTDTQYF

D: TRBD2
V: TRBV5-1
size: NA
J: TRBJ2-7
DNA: TGCGCCAGCAGCTTGGGACTCGGACTAGTTGCTGACGAGCAGTACTTC
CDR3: CASSLGLGLVADEQYF

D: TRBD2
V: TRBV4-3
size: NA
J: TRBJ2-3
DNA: TGCGCCAGCAGCCAAGCCGCGCGGGGGACTAGCGGGGCAGATACGCAGTATTTT
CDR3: CASSQAARGTSGADTQYF

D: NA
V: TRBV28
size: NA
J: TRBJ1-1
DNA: TGTGCCAGCAGTCTCCCCCATCGGGCGAGCCAAGCTTTCTTT
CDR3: CASSLPHRASQAFF

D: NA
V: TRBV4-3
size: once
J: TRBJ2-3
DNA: TGCGCCAGCAGCCTCTGGACGGAGAGCACAGATACGCAGTATTTT
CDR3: CASSLWTESTDTQYF

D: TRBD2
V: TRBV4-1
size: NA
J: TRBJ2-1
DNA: TGCGCCAGCAGTCGGACTAGTTCCCTATACAATGAGCAGTTCTTC
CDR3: CASSRTSSLYNEQFF

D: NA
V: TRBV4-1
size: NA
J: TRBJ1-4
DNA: TGCGCCAGCAGCCAAGAGGCGATAGGTGGTGAAAAACTGTTTTTT
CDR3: CASSQEAIGGEKLFF

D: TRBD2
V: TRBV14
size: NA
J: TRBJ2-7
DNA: TGTGCCAGCAGCCCTCGGCGGGGGGTACACGAGCAGTACTTC
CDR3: CASSPRRGVHEQYF

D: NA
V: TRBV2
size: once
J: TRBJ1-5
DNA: TGTGCCAGCAGCGCCGGGACGGAATATCAGCCCCAGCATTTT
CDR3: CASSAGTEYQPQHF

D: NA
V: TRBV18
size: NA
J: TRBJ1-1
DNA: TGTGCCAGCTCCGTCGTACGGGGAATGAACACTGAAGCTTTCTTT
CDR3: CASSVVRGMNTEAFF

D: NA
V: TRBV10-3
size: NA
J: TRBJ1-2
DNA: TGTGCCATCAGCGACACGGCGTATGGCTACACCTTC
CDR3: CAISDTAYGYTF

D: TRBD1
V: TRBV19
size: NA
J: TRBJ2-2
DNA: TGTGCCAGTAGTCAACAGGGGGTGGGCACCGGGGAGCTGTTTTTT
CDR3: CASSQQGVGTGELFF

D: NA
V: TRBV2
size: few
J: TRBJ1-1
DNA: TGTGCCAGCACGCCTTCTTCGTACACTGAAGCTTTCTTT
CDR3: CASTPSSYTEAFF

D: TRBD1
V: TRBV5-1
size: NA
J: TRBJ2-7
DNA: TGCGCCAGCAGCCTGTCGGGACAGTTCTACGAGCAGTACTTC
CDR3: CASSLSGQFYEQYF

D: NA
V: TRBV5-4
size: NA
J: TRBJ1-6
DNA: TGTGCCAGCAGCTTGGGTAGGGAATCCCTCCACTTT
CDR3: CASSLGRESLHF

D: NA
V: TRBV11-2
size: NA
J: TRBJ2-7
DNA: TGTGCCAGCAGCGGAAGTCCCTCAGGACAATACGAGCAGTACTTC
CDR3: CASSGSPSGQYEQYF

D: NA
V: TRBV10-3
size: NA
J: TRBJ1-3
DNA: TGTGCCAGTCTTGGGGTAGTCTCTGGAAACACCATATATTTT
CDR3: CASLGVVSGNTIYF

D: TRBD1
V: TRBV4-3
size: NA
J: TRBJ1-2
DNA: TGCGCCAGCAGCCAAGAGGAGGGGGCTAGGTATGGCTACACCTTC
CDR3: CASSQEEGARYGYTF

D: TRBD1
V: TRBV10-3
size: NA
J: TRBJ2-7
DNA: TGTGCCATCAGTGAGGCGGACAGGTCATCCTACGAGCAGTACTTC
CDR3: CAISEADRSSYEQYF

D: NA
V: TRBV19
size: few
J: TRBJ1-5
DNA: TGTGCCAGTGTCCAGGGTCCCAATCAGCCCCAGCATTTT
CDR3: CASVQGPNQPQHF

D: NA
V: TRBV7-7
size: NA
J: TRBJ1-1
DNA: TGTGCTAGCAGCTTAGATCAGAACACTGAAGCTTTCTTT
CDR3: CASSLDQNTEAFF

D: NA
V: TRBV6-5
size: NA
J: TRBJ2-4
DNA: TGTGCCAGCAGTTCCCGGGACAAAATAGCCAAAAACATTCAGTACTTC
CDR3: CASSSRDKIAKNIQYF

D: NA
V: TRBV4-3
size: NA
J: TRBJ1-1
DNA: TGCGCCAGCAGCCATACAGGAGCTGAAGCTTTCTTT
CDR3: CASSHTGAEAFF